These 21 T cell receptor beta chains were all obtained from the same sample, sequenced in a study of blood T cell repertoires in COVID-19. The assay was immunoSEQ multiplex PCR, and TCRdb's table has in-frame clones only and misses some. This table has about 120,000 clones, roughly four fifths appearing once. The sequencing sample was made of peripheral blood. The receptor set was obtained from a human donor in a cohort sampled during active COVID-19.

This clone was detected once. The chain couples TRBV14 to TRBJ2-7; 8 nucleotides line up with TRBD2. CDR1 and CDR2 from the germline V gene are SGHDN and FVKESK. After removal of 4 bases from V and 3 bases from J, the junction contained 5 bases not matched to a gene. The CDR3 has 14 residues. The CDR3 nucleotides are TGTGCCAGCAGCCGCCGGGGGGGCCTCTACGAGCAGTACTTC. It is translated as CASSRRGGLYEQYF.

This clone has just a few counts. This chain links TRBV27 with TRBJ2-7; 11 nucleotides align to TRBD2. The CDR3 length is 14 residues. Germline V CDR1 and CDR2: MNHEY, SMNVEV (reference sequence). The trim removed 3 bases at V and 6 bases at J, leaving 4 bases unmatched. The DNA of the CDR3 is TGTGCCAGCAGTTTTAGCGGGGGGGCCTCCGAGCAGTACTTC. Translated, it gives CASSFSGGASEQYF.

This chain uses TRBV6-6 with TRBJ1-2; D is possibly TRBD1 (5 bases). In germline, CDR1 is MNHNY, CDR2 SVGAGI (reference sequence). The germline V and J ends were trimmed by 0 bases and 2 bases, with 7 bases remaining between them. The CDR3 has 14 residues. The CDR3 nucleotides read TGTGCCAGCAGTTACTCGTCAGGGAACTATGGCTACACCTTC. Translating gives CASSYSSGNYGYTF.

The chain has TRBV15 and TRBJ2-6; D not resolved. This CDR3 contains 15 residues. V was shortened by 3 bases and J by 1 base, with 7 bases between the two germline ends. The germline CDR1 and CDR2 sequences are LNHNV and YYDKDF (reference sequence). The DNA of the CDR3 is TGTGCCACCAGCAGGTACGGTTCTGGGGCCAACGTCCTGACTTTC. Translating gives CATSRYGSGANVLTF.

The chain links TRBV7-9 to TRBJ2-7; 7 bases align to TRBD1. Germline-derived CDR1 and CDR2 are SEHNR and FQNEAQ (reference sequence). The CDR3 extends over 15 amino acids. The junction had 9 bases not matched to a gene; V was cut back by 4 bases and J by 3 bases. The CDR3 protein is CASSSTGTVDYEQYF. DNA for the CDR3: TGTGCCAGCAGCTCAACCGGGACAGTTGACTACGAGCAGTACTTC.

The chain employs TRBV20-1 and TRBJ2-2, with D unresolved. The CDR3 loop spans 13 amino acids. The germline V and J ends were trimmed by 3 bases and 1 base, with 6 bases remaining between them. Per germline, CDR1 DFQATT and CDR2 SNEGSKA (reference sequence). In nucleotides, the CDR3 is TGCAGTGCTAGTGCAGGGAACACCGGGGAGCTGTTTTTT. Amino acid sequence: CSASAGNTGELFF.

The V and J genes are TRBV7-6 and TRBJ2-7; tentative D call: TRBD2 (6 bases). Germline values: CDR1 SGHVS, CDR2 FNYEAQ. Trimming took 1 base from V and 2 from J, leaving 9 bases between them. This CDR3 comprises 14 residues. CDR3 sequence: CASSLDGTPYEQYF. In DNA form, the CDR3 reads TGTGCCAGCAGCTTAGATGGGACTCCCTACGAGCAGTACTTC. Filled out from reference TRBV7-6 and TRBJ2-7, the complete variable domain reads GAGVSQSPRYKVTKRGQDVALRCDPISGHVSLYWYRQALGQGPEFLTYFNYEAQQDKSGLPNDRFSAERPEGSISTLTIQRTEQRDSAMYRCASSLDGTPYEQYFGPGTRLTVT.

The DNA of the CDR3 is TGTGCCAGCAGCCCCGCAGGGGGCGCCTACAATGAGCAGTTCTTC. Protein sequence: CASSPAGGAYNEQFF. The V call is TRBV5-6, the J call TRBJ2-1; 8 bases align to TRBD1. This CDR3 has 15 amino acids. After removal of 4 bases from V and 2 bases from J, the junction contained 5 bases not matched to a gene. Germline assignment: CDR1 SGHDT and CDR2 YYEEEE.

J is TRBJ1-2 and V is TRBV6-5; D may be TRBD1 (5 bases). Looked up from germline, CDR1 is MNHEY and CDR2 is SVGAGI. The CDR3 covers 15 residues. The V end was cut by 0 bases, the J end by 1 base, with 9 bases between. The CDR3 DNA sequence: TGTGCCAGCAGTTACTCCCAGGGAATTAACTATGGCTACACCTTC. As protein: CASSYSQGINYGYTF.

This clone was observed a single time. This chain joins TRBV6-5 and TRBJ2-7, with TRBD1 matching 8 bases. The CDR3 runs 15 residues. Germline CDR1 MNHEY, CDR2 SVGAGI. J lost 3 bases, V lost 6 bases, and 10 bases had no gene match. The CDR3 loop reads CASSTLGQAIYEQYF. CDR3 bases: TGTGCCAGCAGCACCCTGGGACAGGCTATCTACGAGCAGTACTTC.

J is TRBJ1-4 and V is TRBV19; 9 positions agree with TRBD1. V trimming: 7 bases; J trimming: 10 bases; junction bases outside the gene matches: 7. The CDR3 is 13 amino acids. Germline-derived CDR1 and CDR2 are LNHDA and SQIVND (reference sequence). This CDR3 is CASTNRGLGKLFF. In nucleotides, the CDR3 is TGTGCCAGTACGAACAGGGGGCTCGGAAAACTGTTTTTT.

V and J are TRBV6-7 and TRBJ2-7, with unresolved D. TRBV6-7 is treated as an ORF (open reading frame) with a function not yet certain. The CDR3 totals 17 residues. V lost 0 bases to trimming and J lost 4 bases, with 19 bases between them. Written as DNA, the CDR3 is TGTGCCAGCAGTTACTCAAGAAGAGGCCATCCCGGGTACGAGCAGTACTTC. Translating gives CASSYSRRGHPGYEQYF.

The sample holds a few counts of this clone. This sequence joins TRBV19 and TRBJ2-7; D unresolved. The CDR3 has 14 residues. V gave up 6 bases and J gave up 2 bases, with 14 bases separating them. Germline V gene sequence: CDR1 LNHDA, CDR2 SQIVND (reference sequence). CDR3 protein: CASSPRELTYEQYF. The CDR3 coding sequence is TGTGCCAGTAGCCCCCGAGAGTTGACCTACGAGCAGTACTTC.

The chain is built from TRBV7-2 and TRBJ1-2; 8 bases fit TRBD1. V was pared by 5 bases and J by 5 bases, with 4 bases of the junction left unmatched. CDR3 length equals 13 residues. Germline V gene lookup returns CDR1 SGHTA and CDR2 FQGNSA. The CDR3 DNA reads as TGTGCCAGCAGCCGGGGACAGGAGTATGGCTACACCTTC. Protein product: CASSRGQEYGYTF.

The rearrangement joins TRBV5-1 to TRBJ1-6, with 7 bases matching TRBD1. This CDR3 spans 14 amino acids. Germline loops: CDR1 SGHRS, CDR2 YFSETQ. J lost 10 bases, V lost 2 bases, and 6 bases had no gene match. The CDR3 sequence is CASSLTGERSPLHF. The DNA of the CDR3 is TGCGCCAGCAGCTTAACAGGGGAGCGCTCACCCCTCCACTTT.

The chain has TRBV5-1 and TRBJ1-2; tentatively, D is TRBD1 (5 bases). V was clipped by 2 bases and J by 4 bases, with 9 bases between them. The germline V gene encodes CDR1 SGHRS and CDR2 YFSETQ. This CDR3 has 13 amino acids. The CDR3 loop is CASSFDSLYGYTF. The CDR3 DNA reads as TGCGCCAGCAGCTTTGACAGCCTCTATGGCTACACCTTC.

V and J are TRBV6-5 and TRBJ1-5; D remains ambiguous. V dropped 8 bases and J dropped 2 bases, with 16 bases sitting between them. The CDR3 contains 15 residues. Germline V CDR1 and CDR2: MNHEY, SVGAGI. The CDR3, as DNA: TGTGCCAGCGACCAACCGAGGGCGGGCAATCAGCCCCAGCATTTT. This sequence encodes CASDQPRAGNQPQHF.

This CDR3 reads CASSLVRDYNTEAFF. As DNA, the CDR3 is TGTGCCAGCAGCTTAGTCAGGGACTATAACACTGAAGCTTTCTTT. The genes are TRBV7-2 and TRBJ1-1; possibly TRBD1 for D (5 bases). This CDR3 comprises 15 residues. CDR1 is SGHTA and CDR2 is FQGNSA in the germline V gene. The V end lost 1 base, the J end lost 2 bases, and 11 bases lay between the germline ends.

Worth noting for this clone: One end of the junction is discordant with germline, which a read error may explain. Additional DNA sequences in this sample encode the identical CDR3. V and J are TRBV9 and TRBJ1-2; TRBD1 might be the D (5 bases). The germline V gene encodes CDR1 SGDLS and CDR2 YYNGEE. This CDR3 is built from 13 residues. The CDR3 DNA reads TGTGCCAGCAGCAAGACAGCTAACTATGGCTATACCTTC. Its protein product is CASSKTANYGYTF. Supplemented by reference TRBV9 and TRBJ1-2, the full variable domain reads DSGVTQTPKHLITATGQRVTLRCSPRSGDLSVYWYQQSLDQGLQFLIQYYNGEERAKGNILERFSAQQFPDLHSELNLSSLELGDSALYFCASSKTANYGYTFGSGTRLTVV.

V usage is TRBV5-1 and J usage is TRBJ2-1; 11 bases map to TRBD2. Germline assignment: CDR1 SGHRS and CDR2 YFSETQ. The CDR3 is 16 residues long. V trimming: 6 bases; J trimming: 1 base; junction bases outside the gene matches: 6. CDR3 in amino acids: CASKDLAGGSYNEQFF. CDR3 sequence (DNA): TGCGCCAGCAAAGATCTAGCGGGAGGTTCCTACAATGAGCAGTTCTTC.

CDR3 amino acids: CASSQDVAGGETQYF. CDR3 DNA: TGTGCCAGCAGCCAAGATGTAGCGGGGGGTGAGACCCAGTACTTC. This chain joins TRBV3-1 (or the pseudogene TRBV3-2) and TRBJ2-5; 10 bases agree with TRBD2. The CDR3 contains 15 residues. CDR1 is LGHDT and CDR2 is YNNKEL in the germline V gene (reference sequence). The J segment lost 5 bases and the V segment lost 0 bases, leaving 3 bases of the junction unmatched.